What follows are 10 T cell receptor beta chains derived from one specimen sequenced in a study of cytomegalovirus exposure and HLA in healthy donors. Only in-frame clones appear in the TCRdb table, and some are missing; sequencing was by immunoSEQ multiplex PCR. The sample records fewer than 350,000 clones, approximately 90% being singletons. Sequenced input: PBMCs. These receptors were collected from a woman between 18 and 29 years old in good health and CMV-seronegative.

The V gene is TRBV5-8, the J gene TRBJ2-1; 14 positions match TRBD2. The V gene's germline CDR1 is SGHTS and CDR2 YDEGEE. V shed 0 bases, J shed 9 bases, and the junction held 8 bases outside the gene matches. This CDR3 is 17 amino acids long. The CDR3 protein is CASSLAFGTSGSIEQFF. CDR3 sequence (DNA): TGTGCCAGCAGCTTGGCCTTTGGGACTAGCGGGAGCATTGAGCAGTTCTTC.

V usage is TRBV28 and J usage is TRBJ1-1; no definite D call. V was pared by 2 bases and J by 0 bases, with 7 bases between. The CDR3 spans 14 residues. The germline V gene has CDR1 MDHEN and CDR2 SYDVKM. As DNA, the CDR3 is TGTGCCAGCAGTTTAAAGTCGGTGAACACTGAAGCTTTCTTT. It codes for CASSLKSVNTEAFF.

The chain couples TRBV18 to TRBJ1-4; 7 bases are a match to TRBD1. Germline CDR1 is KGHSH and CDR2 is LQKENI. CDR3 size: 16 residues. V trimming: 4 bases; J trimming: 5 bases; junction bases outside the gene matches: 10. The CDR3 sequence: CASSLQRGRDNEKLFF. The CDR3 DNA follows: TGTGCCAGCTCACTCCAAAGGGGGCGTGACAATGAAAAACTGTTTTTT. The full variable domain, with the rest looked up from reference TRBV18 and TRBJ1-4, is NAGVMQNPRHLVRRRGQEARLRCSPMKGHSHVYWYRQLPEEGLKFMVYLQKENIIDESGMPKERFSAEFPKEGPSILRIQQVVRGDSAAYFCASSLQRGRDNEKLFFGSGTQLSVL.

J is TRBJ1-2 and V is TRBV18; perhaps TRBD1 as D (5 bases). Germline assignment: CDR1 KGHSH and CDR2 LQKENI. V lost 5 bases to trimming and J lost 4 bases, with 11 bases between them. The CDR3 covers 13 residues. The CDR3 protein is CASSETASYGYTF. CDR3 nucleotide sequence: TGTGCCAGCTCAGAGACAGCGAGCTATGGCTACACCTTC.

V is TRBV10-2 and J is TRBJ1-5; 8 bases are shared with TRBD1. V lost 9 bases to trimming and J lost 2 bases; unmatched junction nucleotides: 6. The CDR3 has 14 amino acids. The germline V gene encodes CDR1 WSHSY and CDR2 SAAADI. In nucleotides, the CDR3 is TGCGCCAGTGGGAAGACAGGGGGCAATCAGCCCCAGCATTTT. Translation: CASGKTGGNQPQHF.

The count of this clone is one. The chain combines TRBV11-1 with TRBJ2-1; 12 nucleotides align to TRBD2. Germline V gene lookup returns CDR1 SGHAT and CDR2 FQDESV (reference sequence). V shed 5 bases and J 4 bases; nucleotides not matched to a gene: 3. The CDR3 totals 15 residues. DNA for the CDR3: TGTGCCAGCAGCCTAGGACTAGCGGGGTACAATGAGCAGTTCTTC. Its translation: CASSLGLAGYNEQFF.

The chain carries TRBV28 and TRBJ2-7; unclear D gene. Trimming took 5 bases from V and 12 from J, leaving 8 bases between them. The CDR3 spans 9 residues. Germline lookup yields CDR1 MDHEN and CDR2 SYDVKM. The CDR3 DNA sequence: TGTGCCAGCAGTCCCCCTCTGTACTTC. Translation gives CASSPPLYF.

The rearrangement uses TRBV5-4 and TRBJ2-3; 9 nucleotides line up with TRBD2. V dropped 1 base and J dropped 4; count of bases not matched to a gene: 7. There are 16 residues in the CDR3. Germline loops: CDR1 SGHNT, CDR2 YYREEE (reference sequence). CDR3 region: CASSLLAGGAPDTQYF. The CDR3 DNA reads as TGTGCCAGCAGCTTGCTGGCGGGAGGGGCCCCAGATACGCAGTATTTT.

The rearrangement joins TRBV11-2 to TRBJ2-7; 10 bases agree with TRBD1. V trimming: 0 bases; J trimming: 2 bases; junction bases outside the gene matches: 1. The germline V gene has CDR1 SGHAT and CDR2 FQNNGV. The CDR3 extends over 15 amino acids. In nucleotides, the CDR3 is TGTGCCAGCAGCTTAGATGGGACAGGGGCCTACGAGCAGTACTTC. Its translation: CASSLDGTGAYEQYF.

This clone was observed a few times. The chain recombines TRBV5-6 with TRBJ1-2, with D perhaps matching TRBD1 (5 bases). This CDR3 comprises 14 residues. The V end lost 4 bases, the J end lost 7 bases, and 17 bases lay between the germline ends. Per the germline V gene, CDR1 is SGHDT and CDR2 is YYEEEE. The CDR3 loop is CASSGRFLGLGYTF. CDR3 sequence (DNA): TGTGCCAGCAGCGGCAGGTTCTTGGGGCTTGGCTACACCTTC.